Following are 11 T cell receptor beta chains from one sample sequenced in a study of chemoradiotherapy in HPV16-positive cancers. Sequencing was performed with immunoSEQ multiplex PCR; in TCRdb, only in-frame clones are kept and a portion is missing. Here the sample spans 12,000 or so clones, around 82% being singletons. Sampling took place from a patient who underwent chemoradiotherapy. These receptors were collected from a human donor with HPV-associated anogenital cancer.

V gene TRBV19 combines with J gene TRBJ2-3; tentative D call: TRBD1 (6 bases). This CDR3 region has 13 residues. Trimming shortened V by 8 bases and J by 4 bases, and 13 bases separated the two germline ends. Germline assignment: CDR1 LNHDA and CDR2 SQIVND (reference sequence). In DNA form, the CDR3 reads TGTGCCAGTGGAATACAGGGCTCAGATACGCAGTATTTT. Protein: CASGIQGSDTQYF.

The gene calls are TRBV9 and TRBJ1-1, with D perhaps TRBD1 (6 bases). Per the germline V gene, CDR1 is SGDLS and CDR2 is YYNGEE. This CDR3 is 16 amino acids long. V lost 3 bases and J lost 1, with 16 bases in between. DNA for the CDR3: TGTGCCAGCAGCGCTGGGGATAGGGGGGGGAACACTGAAGCTTTCTTT. It encodes CASSAGDRGGNTEAFF.

This rearrangement joins TRBV19 to TRBJ2-5; 11 positions match TRBD2. The CDR3 spans 14 residues. Per the germline V gene, CDR1 is LNHDA and CDR2 is SQIVND (reference sequence). V was pared by 4 bases and J by 6 bases, with 4 bases of the junction left unmatched. CDR3 region: CASSSSGGAQTQYF. CDR3 in DNA: TGTGCCAGTAGTAGTAGCGGGGGGGCGCAGACCCAGTACTTC.

This clone was seen more than once but under ten times. This chain joins TRBV2 and TRBJ1-2; 8 bases line up with TRBD1. This CDR3 contains 15 residues. V was pared by 7 bases and J by 0 bases, with 7 bases of the junction left unmatched. Germline V lookup: CDR1 SNHLY, CDR2 FYNNEI. Written as DNA, the CDR3 is TGTGCCAGCACGGAGACAGGGGTCTCTAACTATGGCTACACCTTC. It translates to CASTETGVSNYGYTF.

V is TRBV4-2 and J is TRBJ2-6; D not resolved. V gave up 0 bases and J gave up 0 bases, with 6 bases separating them. CDR1 LGHNA and CDR2 YNFKEQ come from the germline V gene. The CDR3 contains 16 residues. The CDR3 spells CASSQDGSSGANVLTF. CDR3 coding DNA: TGTGCCAGCAGCCAAGACGGCAGCTCTGGGGCCAACGTCCTGACTTTC.

The chain couples TRBV4-3 to TRBJ2-3; D perhaps matches TRBD1 (6 bases). CDR1 and CDR2 (germline): LGHNA, YSLEER. Trimming cost V 0 bases and J 6 bases, with 7 bases left between them. This CDR3 has 13 amino acids. The CDR3 spells CASSQEGADTQYF. The CDR3 DNA sequence: TGCGCCAGCAGCCAAGAGGGGGCGGATACGCAGTATTTT.

The chain carries TRBV7-9 and TRBJ2-3; possibly TRBD2 for D (7 bases). The CDR3 has 16 amino acids. The V end lost 1 base, the J end lost 5 bases, and 16 bases lay between the germline ends. From germline, CDR1 is SEHNR and CDR2 FQNEAQ (reference sequence). The DNA for the CDR3 is TGTGCCAGCAGCTTAGGGGGAGGGGGGGCCAGAGATACGCAGTATTTT. This translates into CASSLGGGGARDTQYF.

The gene calls are TRBV10-3 and TRBJ1-6; D is unclear. Germline values: CDR1 ENHRY, CDR2 SYGVKD. The CDR3 runs 15 residues. V dropped 10 bases and J dropped 0 bases, with 13 bases sitting between them. CDR3 sequence (DNA): TGTGCCACTCGGCCGTCCCGCTCCTATAATTCACCCCTCCACTTT. Its protein is CATRPSRSYNSPLHF.

The chain joins TRBV7-2 to TRBJ2-5; D call uncertain. The germline V gene encodes CDR1 SGHTA and CDR2 FQGNSA. The CDR3 is made up of 16 amino acids. Trimming stripped 0 bases from V and 1 base from J, with 12 bases between. In DNA form, the CDR3 reads TGTGCCAGCAGCTTAGCGCCGGCAGGCAGCCAAGAGACCCAGTACTTC. Amino acids: CASSLAPAGSQETQYF.

J is TRBJ1-6 and V is TRBV9; perhaps TRBD1 as D (5 bases). CDR1 and CDR2 (germline): SGDLS, YYNGEE. The CDR3 runs 15 residues. V dropped 0 bases and J dropped 7 bases, with 11 bases sitting between them. The CDR3 DNA reads TGTGCCAGCAGCGTAGGACAGAATTCAAATTCACCCCTCCACTTT. Its translation is CASSVGQNSNSPLHF.

The genes are TRBV7-8 and TRBJ2-7; a weak D match, TRBD2 (6 bases). This CDR3 region has 15 residues. Germline lookup yields CDR1 SGHVS and CDR2 FQNEAQ. The V end was cut by 0 bases, the J end by 7 bases, with 16 bases between. The CDR3 nucleotides read TGTGCCAGCAGCTTAGCGCTAACGGGGGTAGGTGAGCAGTACTTC. This sequence encodes CASSLALTGVGEQYF.